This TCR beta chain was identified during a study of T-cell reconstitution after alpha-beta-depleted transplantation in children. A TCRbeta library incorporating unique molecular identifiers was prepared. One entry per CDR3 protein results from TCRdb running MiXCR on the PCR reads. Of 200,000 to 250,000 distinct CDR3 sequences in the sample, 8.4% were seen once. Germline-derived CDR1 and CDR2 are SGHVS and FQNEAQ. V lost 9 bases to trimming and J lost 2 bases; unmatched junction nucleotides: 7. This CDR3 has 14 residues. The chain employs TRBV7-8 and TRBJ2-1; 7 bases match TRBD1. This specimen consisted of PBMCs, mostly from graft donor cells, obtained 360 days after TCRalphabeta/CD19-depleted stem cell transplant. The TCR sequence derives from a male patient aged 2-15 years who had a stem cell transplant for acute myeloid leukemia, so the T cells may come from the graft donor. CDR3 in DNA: TGTGCCAGTTTTACAAGGGGGCCCTACAATGAGCAGTTCTTC. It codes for CASFTRGPYNEQFF.